This paragraph reports one TCR beta chain. Its antigen specificity is not known. Base qualities are not provided; no much larger clone lies one nucleotide away. Measured from the cysteine to the phenylalanine, the CDR3 is 16 residues long. Only the CDR3 DNA is retained, 48 bases long and in frame from the first base. The germline V gene (reference sequence) sets CDR1 to DFQATT and CDR2 to SNEGSKA. The V and J ends are trimmed by 0 bases and 7 bases, leaving 16 bases between them. The donors were roughly 38 Caucasian individuals from Russia, aged 6 to 90 years, who were systemically healthy. Around 9.9 milliliters of peripheral blood were collected from each donor into EDTA-treated Vacutainer tubes. PBMCs were isolated by Ficoll-Paque density-gradient centrifugation, with at least 7 million obtained per sample. Total RNA was extracted from PBMCs with Trizol reagent, with at least 6 micrograms obtained per sample. Naive CD45RAhigh/CD27high T cell percentages were measured by flow cytometry on a PBMC aliquot from every donor.

Library creation used 5' RACE. Sequencing used an Illumina HiSeq 2500. A second PCR of about 7 to 12 cycles was performed with a sample-barcoded 5' primer and a J-beta primer mix. A unique molecular identifier was introduced onto each TCR beta cDNA molecule by a template-switch 5' adaptor carrying 12 random nucleotides. Each sample yielded at least 3 million CDR3-containing paired-end reads. All of the RNA was converted into first-strand cDNA using the Mint cDNA synthesis kit, with a TRBC-specific oligonucleotide serving as the primer. All cDNA was treated with uracil-DNA glycosylase and then went through a first 18-cycle PCR with the universal primers M1SS and BC2_uni_R. The authors' analysis ran thus. Each sample was normalized by randomly selecting 1 million high-quality reads, each carrying a distinct molecular identifier. Instead of being binned into consensus sequences, reads that shared molecular identifiers were thrown out. MiTCR, set to a Q25 quality threshold and the strictest error-elimination algorithm, was used for CDR3 identification, clonotype clustering and error correction. Lower-bound total TCR beta diversity was estimated with a nonparametric unseen species model using Euler transformation. In TCRdb, the public reads were trimmed at Q25 with fastp and aligned with MiXCR, with productive beta chains retained. Rows with one shared CDR3 protein collapse into an entry with the most common genes and DNA. These V and J calls derive from TCRdb rather than the authors' analysis. This sample has hundreds of thousands of distinct CDR3 sequences in its table, and about 48% of those were observed once. Of the sample, around 41% falls within the top ten clones.

The entry originates in a study of blood T cells in healthy people across ages (dated by TCRdb to 2013 to 2016). About the study as a whole: Template switching captured roughly one uniquely barcoded TCR beta cDNA molecule per two T cells in model experiments. To avoid experimental bias, donors of different ages were spread randomly across the sequencing lanes. For two donors (one aged 18 to 30 and one aged 80 or older), the study analyzed two additional independent replicas of 1 million unique cDNA reads from the same blood draw. To track age-related changes in TCR beta repertoire diversity, the study relied on deep sequencing normalized with unique cDNA molecular identifiers. Four age groups were formed from the donors: young (average approximately 15 years), middle-aged (around 37), aged (around 68) and long-lived (approximately 78). Study-wide findings and limitations: Total diversity estimates from one million sequenced T cells were considered lower bounds and underestimates. Donor CMV infection status was unknown, potentially confounding age-related changes in expanded clonotypes. The long-lived group showed more naive CD4+ T cells, fewer expanded clones and increased TCR diversity than the aged group, suggesting age selection. Because profiling used bulk unsorted PBMCs, naive and antigen-experienced compartments could not be compared conclusively. As age increased, observed TCR beta diversity per million T cells dropped in a roughly linear way, and a significant reduction was already evident by age roughly 40. Observed TCR beta diversity correlated strongly with the percentage of naive T cells measured by flow cytometry.

Sample: blood. This TCR derives from a man older than 75 in good health. The rearrangement joined TRBV20-1 to TRBJ1-6; a tentative D call is TRBD1 (6 bases match). The base sequence is TGCAGTGCTAGAGATTCCGGGACAACGGAGAATTCACCCCTCCACTTT. Translated, it reads CSARDSGTTENSPLHF.